The rows below give T cell receptor beta chains drawn from one sample of a study of CD8+ T cells in alopecia areata. Libraries were prepared by immunoSEQ multiplex PCR; TCRdb keeps only in-frame clonotypes and omits some of them. The repertoire holds a few hundred thousand clones, about 68% seen once, with approximately 1.2% in the top ten. The sequencing here drew on CD4+ T cells sorted from blood, taken at week 0. The receptors originated from a human donor with alopecia areata. The CDR3 runs from the conserved cysteine through the conserved F or W. The order of the fields is V gene, J gene, clone size, D gene, CDR3 DNA, CDR3 protein. A D gene is named only where the DNA matches it firmly. Clone size is shown for a subset of rows, as once, few, many or a class of expanded clone.

TRBV30	TRBJ2-3	NA	TRBD2	TGTGCTTCCATCCCAGCGGGGGGATCCACAGATACGCAGTATTTT	CASIPAGGSTDTQYF
TRBV4-1	TRBJ1-1	NA	NA	TGCGCCAGCAGCCAAGATGGGCAGCTTAAAGCTTTCTTT	CASSQDGQLKAFF
TRBV15	TRBJ2-7	NA	TRBD2	TGTGCCACCAGCAGAGAAACTAGCGGGGGCTACGAGCAGTACTTC	CATSRETSGGYEQYF
TRBV13	TRBJ1-1	NA	TRBD1	TGTGCCAGCAGCTTAGACAGGGGGCCTGAAGCTTTCTTT	CASSLDRGPEAFF
TRBV4-3	TRBJ2-7	NA	NA	TGCGCCAGCAGCCCTAATGACCTTTTGGGGGAGCAGTACTTC	CASSPNDLLGEQYF
TRBV5-1	TRBJ1-2	NA	TRBD1	TGCGCCAGCAGCTTGGAACAGGGGAGGCATGGCTACACCTTC	CASSLEQGRHGYTF
TRBV5-1	TRBJ2-5	NA	NA	TGCGCCAGCAGCTTGAGCGGGGAGACCCAGTACTTC	CASSLSGETQYF
TRBV5-6	TRBJ2-5	NA	TRBD1	TGTGCCAGCAGCCTGGACAGGGGGAGGGAAGGATCGACCCAGTACTTC	CASSLDRGREGSTQYF
TRBV29-1	TRBJ2-4	few	NA	TGCAGCTCGAGGGAGGCGTTTGGGAGCATTCAGTACTTC	CSSREAFGSIQYF
TRBV7-2	TRBJ2-5	few	NA	TGTGCCAGCAGCCCAGGACTACAAGAGACCCAGTACTTC	CASSPGLQETQYF
TRBV7-9	TRBJ1-1	few	TRBD1	TGTGCCAGCAGCAAAGCCGACAGGGGGGTCGCTAGTACTGAAGCTTTCTTT	CASSKADRGVASTEAFF
TRBV15	TRBJ1-2	NA	NA	TGTGCCACCAGCAGAGAAGACAGGCTCTATGGCTACACCTTC	CATSREDRLYGYTF
TRBV5-1	TRBJ1-2	few	NA	TGCGCCAGCAGCTTGGAGGGCTATGGCTACACCTTC	CASSLEGYGYTF
TRBV5-6	TRBJ2-1	NA	NA	TGTGCCAGCAGCTTGCCGACGGGGAGGTACAATGAGCAGTTCTTC	CASSLPTGRYNEQFF
TRBV5-1	TRBJ2-3	NA	NA	TGCGCCAGCAGCCTATCTATACAGGTGGATACGCAGTATTTT	CASSLSIQVDTQYF
TRBV7-9	TRBJ2-1	NA	NA	TGTGCCAGCAGCCCCGAGGGGGGGGTGCGCAATGAGCAGTTCTTC	CASSPEGGVRNEQFF